This T cell receptor beta chain was obtained from a study of blood T cell repertoires in COVID-19. Turning to the study itself: Whether acute or convalescent, the COVID-19 samples came from the United States, Italy and Spain. T cells, B-cell-depleted T cells, or PBMCs supplied cDNA or gDNA.

Germline V gene sequence: CDR1 SGDLS, CDR2 YYNGEE. This CDR3 has 19 amino acids. The V gene end was trimmed by 0 bases and the J gene end by 3 bases; junction bases not matched to a gene: 6. In the authors' methods: The authors estimated nucleated cell counts from reference gene primer amplification. Method: immunoSEQ multiplex PCR; TCRdb's copy keeps in-frame clones and lacks some. V, J and clone size were drawn from that table, and D and trimming were deduced from the DNA. Among 150,000 or so clones listed, more than 75% were seen once. The sequencing input was peripheral blood. This chain uses TRBV9 with TRBJ2-2; TRBD2 aligns across 15 bases. This sequence originates from a human donor with acute or convalescent COVID-19. The donor label of this sample is uncertain. The CDR3 protein is CASSVVAGLAGGYTGELFF. DNA for the CDR3: TGTGCCAGCAGCGTAGTAGCAGGACTAGCGGGGGGGTACACCGGGGAGCTGTTTTTT.